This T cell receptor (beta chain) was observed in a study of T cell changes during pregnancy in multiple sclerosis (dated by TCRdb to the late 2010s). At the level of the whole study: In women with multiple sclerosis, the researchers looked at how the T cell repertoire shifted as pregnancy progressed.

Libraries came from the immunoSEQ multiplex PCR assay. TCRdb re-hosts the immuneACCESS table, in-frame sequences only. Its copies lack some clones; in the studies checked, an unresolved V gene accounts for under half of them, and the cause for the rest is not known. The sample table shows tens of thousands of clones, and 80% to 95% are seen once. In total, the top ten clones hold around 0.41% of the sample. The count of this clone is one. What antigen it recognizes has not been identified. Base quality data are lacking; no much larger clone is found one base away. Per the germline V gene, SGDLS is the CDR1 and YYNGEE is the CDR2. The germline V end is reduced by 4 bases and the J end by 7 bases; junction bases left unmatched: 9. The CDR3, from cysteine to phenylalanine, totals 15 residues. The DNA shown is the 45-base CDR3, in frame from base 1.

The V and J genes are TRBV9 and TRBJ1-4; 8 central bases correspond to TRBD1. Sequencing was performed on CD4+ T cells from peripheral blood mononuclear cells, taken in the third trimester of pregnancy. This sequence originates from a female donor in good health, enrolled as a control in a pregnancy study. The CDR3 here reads CASSPRTGSGEKLFF. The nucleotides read TGTGCCAGCAGCCCCCGGACAGGGTCGGGTGAAAAACTGTTTTTT.